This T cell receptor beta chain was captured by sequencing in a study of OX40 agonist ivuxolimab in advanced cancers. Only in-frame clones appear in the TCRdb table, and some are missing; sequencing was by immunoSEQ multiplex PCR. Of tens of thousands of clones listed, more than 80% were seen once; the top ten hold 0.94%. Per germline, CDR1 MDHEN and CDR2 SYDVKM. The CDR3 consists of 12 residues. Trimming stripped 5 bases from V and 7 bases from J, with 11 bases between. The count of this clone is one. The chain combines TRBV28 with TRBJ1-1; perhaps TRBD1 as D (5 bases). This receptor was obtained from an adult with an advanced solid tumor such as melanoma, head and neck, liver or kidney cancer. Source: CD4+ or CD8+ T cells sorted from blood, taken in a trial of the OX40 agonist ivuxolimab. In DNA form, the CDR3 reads TGTGCCAGCAGTATAATCAGGGTTGAAGCTTTCTTT. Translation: CASSIIRVEAFF.